This T cell receptor beta chain was documented in a study of OX40 agonist ivuxolimab in advanced cancers. As for the study in general: The diagnoses of dose-escalation patients were hepatocellular carcinoma, melanoma, renal cell or head and neck cancer. Cohort: 80% to 90% men, mean age about 60, aged about 20 to 80. Broader study findings: At 0.1 to 3.0 mg/kg and by week 6, clonal expansion occurred in CD4+ and CD8+ blood T cells.

Regarding this clone: Its antigen is currently unknown.

TCRdb's table, derived via immunoSEQ multiplex PCR, lists solely in-frame clones and lacks some. The table shows around 70,000 clones, with 70% to 85% occurring only once. The CDR3 runs 14 residues. V shed 4 bases and J shed 4 bases, with 12 bases lying between them. Germline CDR1 KGHSH, CDR2 LQKENI. Individuals having autoimmune disease history or systemic immunosuppression were not enrolled. The chain joins TRBV18 to TRBJ2-3; D may be TRBD2 (5 bases). The clonotype comes from an adult with an advanced solid tumor such as melanoma, head and neck, liver or kidney cancer. The starting material was CD4+ or CD8+ T cells sorted from blood, obtained in a trial of the OX40 agonist ivuxolimab. CDR3 coding DNA: TGTGCCAGCTCACTCTCGCCCGGGGCAGATACGCAGTATTTT. Residues: CASSLSPGADTQYF.